This is a list of T cell receptor beta chains from one sample in a study of CD8 T cells in Susac syndrome. From the immunoSEQ multiplex PCR reads, TCRdb called clonotypes with MiXCR, one entry per CDR3 protein. The sample records roughly 130,000 distinct CDR3 sequences, around 94% being singletons. Sample: CD8+ T cells from PBMCs. These receptors were obtained from a human donor with Susac syndrome. Both conserved end residues are part of each CDR3. Only part of the rows carry a size: once, few, many, or a class if the clone is expanded.

J gene,clone size,V gene,CDR3 protein
TRBJ1-6,-,TRBV19,CASSFGNSRTPLHF
TRBJ2-3,-,TRBV20-1,CSARLILAGGKDTQYF
TRBJ1-1,-,TRBV29-1,CSVQGPRGAEAFF
TRBJ1-5,-,TRBV9,CASSVAGGNQPQHF
TRBJ2-5,-,TRBV24-1,CATATGNQETQYF
TRBJ2-7,-,TRBV12-3/TRBV12-4,CASSFSNEQYF
TRBJ2-1,-,TRBV20-1,CSPSGYEQFF
TRBJ1-2,-,TRBV12-3/TRBV12-4,CASSPGAEGYTF
TRBJ2-7,once,TRBV6-5,CASSYSTGQSYYEQYF
TRBJ2-4,-,TRBV15,CATSRDLGNRNIQYF
TRBJ2-1,-,TRBV3-1,CASSFSGGAPNEQFF
TRBJ1-2,-,TRBV20-1,CSARDFATARPETF
TRBJ2-2,-,TRBV6-5,CASRLRGNTGELFF
TRBJ2-1,-,TRBV27,CASTPRNRPYNEQFF
TRBJ2-5,-,TRBV27,CASSRPGFQETQYF
TRBJ1-6,-,TRBV9,CASSPGFGSYNSPLHF
TRBJ2-7,once,TRBV7-8,CASSLDGNEQYF
TRBJ2-6,-,TRBV6-2/TRBV6-3,CASSYDGAGANVLTF
TRBJ1-2,-,TRBV27,CASSPWDSNYGYTF
TRBJ1-6,-,TRBV2,CASSEAGSSYNSPLHF
TRBJ2-7,-,TRBV5-4,CASSLGDRGYEQYF
TRBJ1-2,-,TRBV5-1,CASSTWGGTDGYTF
TRBJ1-1,-,TRBV9,CASSGGLEDHTEAFF
TRBJ2-5,-,TRBV7-9,CASSFDPDQTQYF
TRBJ1-2,-,TRBV14,CASSLPLVGYGYTF
TRBJ2-5,-,TRBV13,CASSLDGARETQYF
TRBJ2-2,-,TRBV29-1,CSVRTAANTGELFF
TRBJ2-4,once,TRBV2,CASINTQDRVFGIQYF
TRBJ2-2,-,TRBV10-3,CAISLDGGLTGELFF
TRBJ1-2,-,TRBV6-2/TRBV6-3,CASSPPRDRASYGYTF
TRBJ2-3,few,TRBV9,CASSVVGTDTQYF
TRBJ2-5,few,TRBV7-9,CASSTGEETQYF
TRBJ2-5,-,TRBV9,CASSDSLTQETQYF
TRBJ2-5,-,TRBV18,CASSPTVLRSQETQYF
TRBJ1-5,-,TRBV20-1,CRDSNQPQHF
TRBJ1-1,-,TRBV5-6,CASSFGTLNTEAFF
TRBJ2-7,-,TRBV4-1,CASSLRTGTTYEQYF
TRBJ2-7,-,TRBV20-1,CSASGTGATYEQYF
TRBJ2-1,-,TRBV25-1,CASSESVEQFF
TRBJ2-1,-,TRBV20-1,CSARAYNEQFF
TRBJ2-1,-,TRBV3-1,CASSRLAGGWDEQFF
TRBJ2-7,-,TRBV19,CASSFRQGLLYEQYF
TRBJ2-1,-,TRBV3-1,CASSSRLAGSYNEQFF
TRBJ2-2,-,TRBV7-8,CASSPEHITGELFF
TRBJ1-1,-,TRBV6-6,CASSSPMDTEAFF
TRBJ2-5,-,TRBV4-1,CASSPRTDQETQYF